The present TCR beta chain was sequenced within a study of early T cells in non-severe SARS-CoV-2 infection. Whole-study context: Sequencing input comprised bulk RNA from unsorted whole blood; chain pairing was not available. Study-wide results and caveats: VDJdb-based annotation leaned toward anti-spike CD8 responses and missed private and CD4 specificities.

This clonotype was found a few times. Its antigen is currently unknown. Researchers attached unique molecular identifiers to individual cDNA molecules. A single record per CDR3 protein comes from TCRdb applying MiXCR to the 5' RACE reads. This table holds some 77,000 distinct CDR3 sequences, around 8.7% found once. This TCR was recovered from an adult who was a healthcare worker with PCR-confirmed SARS-CoV-2 infection or an uninfected control (not recorded which). The sample comprised whole blood.

The CDR3 reads CASTPLGDSGANVLTF. For the CDR3, the DNA is TGTGCCAGCACCCCCCTCGGAGACTCTGGGGCCAACGTCCTGACTTTC. The gene calls are TRBV28 and TRBJ2-6; D remains ambiguous. The V gene lost 7 bases and the J gene lost 0 bases, with 13 bases spanning the gap. The V gene's germline CDR1 is MDHEN and CDR2 SYDVKM. CDR3 length equals 16 residues.